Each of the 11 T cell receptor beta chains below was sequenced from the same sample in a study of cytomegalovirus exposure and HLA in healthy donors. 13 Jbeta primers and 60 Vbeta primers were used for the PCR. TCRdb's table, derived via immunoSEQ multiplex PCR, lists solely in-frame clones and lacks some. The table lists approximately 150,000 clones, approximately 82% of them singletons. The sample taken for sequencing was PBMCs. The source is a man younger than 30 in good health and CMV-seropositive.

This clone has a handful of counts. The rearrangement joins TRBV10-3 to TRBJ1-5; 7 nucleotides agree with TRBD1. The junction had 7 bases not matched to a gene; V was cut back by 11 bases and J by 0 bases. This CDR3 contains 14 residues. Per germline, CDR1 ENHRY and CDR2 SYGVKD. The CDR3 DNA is TGTGCCTCTAAAGACAGGGATAGCAATCAGCCCCAGCATTTT. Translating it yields CASKDRDSNQPQHF.

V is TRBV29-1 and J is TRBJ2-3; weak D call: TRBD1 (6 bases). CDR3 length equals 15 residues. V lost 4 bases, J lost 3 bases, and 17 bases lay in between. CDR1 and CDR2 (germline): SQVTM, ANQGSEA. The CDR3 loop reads CSVVRDNSMTDTQYF. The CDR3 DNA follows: TGCAGCGTTGTTCGGGACAATTCGATGACAGATACGCAGTATTTT.

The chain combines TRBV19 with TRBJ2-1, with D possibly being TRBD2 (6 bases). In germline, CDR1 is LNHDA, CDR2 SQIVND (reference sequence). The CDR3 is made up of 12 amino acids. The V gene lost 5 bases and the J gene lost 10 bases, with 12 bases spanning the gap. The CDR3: CASSHDGREQFF. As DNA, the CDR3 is TGTGCCAGTAGTCATGATGGGAGGGAGCAGTTCTTC. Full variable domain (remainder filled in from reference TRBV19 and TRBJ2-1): DGGITQSPKYLFRKEGQNVTLSCEQNLNHDAMYWYRQDPGQGLRLIYYSQIVNDFQKGDIAEGYSVSREKKESFPLTVTSAQKNPTAFYLCASSHDGREQFFGPGTRLTVL.

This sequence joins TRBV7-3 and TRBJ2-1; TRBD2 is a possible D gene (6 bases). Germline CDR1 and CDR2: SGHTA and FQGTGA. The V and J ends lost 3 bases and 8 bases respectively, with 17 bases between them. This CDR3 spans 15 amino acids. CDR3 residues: CASSFRGGVVDEQFF. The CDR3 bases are TGTGCCAGCAGCTTCCGCGGAGGGGTAGTCGATGAGCAGTTCTTC.

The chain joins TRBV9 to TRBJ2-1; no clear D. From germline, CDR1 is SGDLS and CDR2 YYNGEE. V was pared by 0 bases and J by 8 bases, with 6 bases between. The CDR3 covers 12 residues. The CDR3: CASSVGLDEQFF. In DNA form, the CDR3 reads TGTGCCAGCAGCGTAGGTCTTGATGAGCAGTTCTTC.

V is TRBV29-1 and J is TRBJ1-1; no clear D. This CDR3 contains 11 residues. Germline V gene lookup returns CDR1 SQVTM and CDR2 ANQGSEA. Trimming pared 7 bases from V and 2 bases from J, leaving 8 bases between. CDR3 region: CSATVNTEAFF. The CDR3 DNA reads TGCAGCGCCACAGTAAACACTGAAGCTTTCTTT.

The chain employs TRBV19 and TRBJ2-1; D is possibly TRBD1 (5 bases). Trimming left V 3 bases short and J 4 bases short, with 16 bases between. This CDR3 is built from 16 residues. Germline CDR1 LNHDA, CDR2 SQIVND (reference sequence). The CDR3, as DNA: TGTGCCAGTAGTATTCTTAACAGGAACTCATACAATGAGCAGTTCTTC. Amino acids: CASSILNRNSYNEQFF.

The CDR3 DNA reads as TGTGCCAGCAGTCCCCGGACAGAATCCCACGAGCAGTACTTC. Its protein product is CASSPRTESHEQYF. This chain joins TRBV27 and TRBJ2-7, with D tentatively TRBD1 (6 bases). Deletions cut 5 bases from V and 5 bases from J, with 16 bases between. The CDR3 has 14 amino acids. The V gene's germline CDR1 is MNHEY and CDR2 SMNVEV (reference sequence).

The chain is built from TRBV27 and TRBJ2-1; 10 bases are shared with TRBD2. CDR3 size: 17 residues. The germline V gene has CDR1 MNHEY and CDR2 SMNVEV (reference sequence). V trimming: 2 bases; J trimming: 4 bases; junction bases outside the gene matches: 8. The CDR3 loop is CASSLVLAGRSYNEQFF. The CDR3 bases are TGTGCCAGCAGTTTAGTACTAGCGGGAAGAAGTTACAATGAGCAGTTCTTC.

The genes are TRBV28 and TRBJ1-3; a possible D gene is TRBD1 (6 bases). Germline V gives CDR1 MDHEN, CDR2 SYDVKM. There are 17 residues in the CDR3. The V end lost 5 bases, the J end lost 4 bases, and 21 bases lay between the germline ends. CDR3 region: CASSARKTGRLGNTIYF. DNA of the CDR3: TGTGCCAGCAGTGCCCGGAAGACAGGACGGCTCGGAAACACCATATATTTT.

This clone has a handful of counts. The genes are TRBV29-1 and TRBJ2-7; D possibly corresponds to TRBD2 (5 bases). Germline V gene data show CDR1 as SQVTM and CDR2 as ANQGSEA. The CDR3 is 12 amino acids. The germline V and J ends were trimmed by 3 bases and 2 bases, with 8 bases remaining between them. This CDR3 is CSVDPGTYEQYF. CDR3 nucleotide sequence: TGCAGCGTTGACCCGGGGACCTACGAGCAGTACTTC.